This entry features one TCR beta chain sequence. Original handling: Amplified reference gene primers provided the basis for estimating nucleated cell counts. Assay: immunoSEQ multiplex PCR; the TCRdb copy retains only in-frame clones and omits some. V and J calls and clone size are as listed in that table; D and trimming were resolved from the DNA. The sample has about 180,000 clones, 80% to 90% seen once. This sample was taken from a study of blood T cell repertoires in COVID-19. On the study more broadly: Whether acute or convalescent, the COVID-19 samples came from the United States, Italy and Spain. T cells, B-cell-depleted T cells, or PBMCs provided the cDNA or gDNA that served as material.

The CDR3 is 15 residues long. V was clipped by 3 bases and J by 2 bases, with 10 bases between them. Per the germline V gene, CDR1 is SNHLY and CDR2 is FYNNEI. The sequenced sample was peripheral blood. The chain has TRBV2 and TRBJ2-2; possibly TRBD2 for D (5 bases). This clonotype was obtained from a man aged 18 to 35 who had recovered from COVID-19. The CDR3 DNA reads TGTGCCAGCAGTGATCGGGAACCTAACACCGGGGAGCTGTTTTTT. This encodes CASSDREPNTGELFF.